This T cell receptor (beta chain) originates from a study of blood T cell repertoires in COVID-19. Study-wide context: The cDNA or gDNA used as material had been derived from T cells, B-cell-depleted T cells, or PBMCs.

Profiled with immunoSEQ multiplex PCR; TCRdb holds only in-frame clones, not every one. The sample consists of around 250,000 clones, about 80% of them appearing once. V gave up 5 bases and J gave up 0 bases; unmatched junction bases: 12. The germline V gene has CDR1 SGHDT and CDR2 YYEEEE. The CDR3 is 17 amino acids. The receptor's source is a man in his thirties or forties with acute COVID-19. This chain joins TRBV5-6 and TRBJ2-3, with TRBD2 matching over 7 bases. Sequencing was done on a sample of PBMCs or T cells enriched from blood (not recorded which). This CDR3 is CASSSGPGLPSTDTQYF. The CDR3, as DNA: TGTGCCAGCAGTTCAGGCCCGGGACTACCAAGCACAGATACGCAGTATTTT.